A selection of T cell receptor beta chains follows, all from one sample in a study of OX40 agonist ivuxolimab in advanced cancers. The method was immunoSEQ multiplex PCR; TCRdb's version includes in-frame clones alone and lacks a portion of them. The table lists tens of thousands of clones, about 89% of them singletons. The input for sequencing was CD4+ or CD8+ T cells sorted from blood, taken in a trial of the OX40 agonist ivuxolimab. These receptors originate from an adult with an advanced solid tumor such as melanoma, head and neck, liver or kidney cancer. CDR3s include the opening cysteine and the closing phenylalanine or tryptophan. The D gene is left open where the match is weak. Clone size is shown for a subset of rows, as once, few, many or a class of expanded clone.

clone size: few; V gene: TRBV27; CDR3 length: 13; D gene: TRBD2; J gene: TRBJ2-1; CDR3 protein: CASRASGANEQFF; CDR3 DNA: TGTGCCAGCAGGGCTAGCGGGGCCAATGAGCAGTTCTTC
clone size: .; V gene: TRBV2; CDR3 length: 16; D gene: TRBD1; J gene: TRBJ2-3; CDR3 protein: CASSGGQGAFTDTQYF; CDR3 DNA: TGTGCCAGCAGTGGCGGACAGGGGGCTTTCACAGATACGCAGTATTTT
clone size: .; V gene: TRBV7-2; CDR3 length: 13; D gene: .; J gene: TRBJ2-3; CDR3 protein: CASSLVRADTQYF; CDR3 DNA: TGTGCCAGCAGCTTAGTTAGGGCAGATACGCAGTATTTT
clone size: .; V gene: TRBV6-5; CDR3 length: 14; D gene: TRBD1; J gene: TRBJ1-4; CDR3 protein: CASSLGQGSEKLFF; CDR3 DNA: TGTGCCAGCAGTCTCGGACAGGGGAGTGAAAAACTGTTTTTT
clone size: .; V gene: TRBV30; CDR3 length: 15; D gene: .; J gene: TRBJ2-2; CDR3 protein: CAWSGGARSTGELFF; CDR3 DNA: TGTGCCTGGAGTGGGGGGGCGAGGAGCACCGGGGAGCTGTTTTTT
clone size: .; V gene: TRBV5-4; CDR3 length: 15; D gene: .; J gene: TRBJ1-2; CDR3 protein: CASSLLGTREQGYTF; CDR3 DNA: TGTGCCAGCAGCCTCCTCGGGACACGAGAACAGGGCTACACCTTC
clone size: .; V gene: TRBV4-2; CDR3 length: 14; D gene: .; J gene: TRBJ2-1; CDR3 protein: CASSTRGIGNEQFF; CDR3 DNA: TGTGCCAGCAGTACGCGGGGAATCGGAAATGAGCAGTTCTTC
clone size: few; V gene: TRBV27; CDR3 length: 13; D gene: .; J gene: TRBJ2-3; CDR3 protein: CASSFRSLDTQYF; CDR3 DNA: TGTGCCAGCAGTTTTAGGTCCCTAGATACGCAGTATTTT
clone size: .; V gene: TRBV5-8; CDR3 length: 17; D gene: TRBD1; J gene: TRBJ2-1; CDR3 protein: CASSFTGTGFNGNEQFF; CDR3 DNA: TGTGCCAGCAGCTTCACCGGGACAGGGTTTAACGGGAATGAGCAGTTCTTC
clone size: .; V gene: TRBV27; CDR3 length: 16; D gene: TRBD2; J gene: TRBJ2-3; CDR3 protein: CASSQGPWAGEDTQYF; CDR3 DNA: TGTGCCAGCAGCCAAGGGCCGTGGGCGGGAGAAGATACGCAGTATTTT
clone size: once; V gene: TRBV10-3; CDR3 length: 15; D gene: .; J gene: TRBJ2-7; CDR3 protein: CAISESNRVRYEQYF; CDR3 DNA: TGTGCCATCAGTGAGTCGAACAGGGTTAGGTACGAGCAGTACTTC
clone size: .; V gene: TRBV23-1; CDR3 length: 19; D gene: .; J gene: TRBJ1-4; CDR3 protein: CASSPPRGMGGRTNEKLFF; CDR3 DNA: TGCGCCAGCAGCCCTCCCCGCGGGATGGGGGGTCGGACTAATGAAAAACTGTTTTTT
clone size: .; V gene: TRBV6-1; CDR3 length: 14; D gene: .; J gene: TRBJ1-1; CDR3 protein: CASSPSGRGTEAFF; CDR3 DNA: TGTGCCAGCAGTCCCAGCGGCAGGGGAACTGAAGCTTTCTTT
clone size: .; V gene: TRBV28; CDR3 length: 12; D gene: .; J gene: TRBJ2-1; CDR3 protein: CASRAMYNEQFF; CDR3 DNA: TGTGCCAGCAGGGCGATGTACAATGAGCAGTTCTTC
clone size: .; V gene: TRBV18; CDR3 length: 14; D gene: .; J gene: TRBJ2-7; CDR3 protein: CASSPARGVYEQYF; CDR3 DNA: TGTGCCAGCTCACCCGCCAGAGGGGTTTACGAGCAGTACTTC
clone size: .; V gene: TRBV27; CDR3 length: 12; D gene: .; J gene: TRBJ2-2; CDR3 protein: CASSFNAGELFF; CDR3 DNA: TGTGCCAGCAGTTTTAACGCCGGGGAGCTGTTTTTT
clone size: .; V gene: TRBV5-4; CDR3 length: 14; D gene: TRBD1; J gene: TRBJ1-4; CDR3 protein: CASSEAGQGEKLFF; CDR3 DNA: TGTGCCAGCAGCGAGGCGGGACAGGGTGAAAAACTGTTTTTT
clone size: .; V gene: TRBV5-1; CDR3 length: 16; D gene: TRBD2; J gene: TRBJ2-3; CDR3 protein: CASRMGTSGRTDTQYF; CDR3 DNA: TGCGCCAGCAGGATGGGGACTAGCGGGAGGACAGATACGCAGTATTTT
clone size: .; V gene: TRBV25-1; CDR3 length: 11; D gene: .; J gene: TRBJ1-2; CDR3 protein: CASSVNGGYTF; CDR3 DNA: TGTGCCAGCAGCGTGAATGGGGGCTACACCTTC
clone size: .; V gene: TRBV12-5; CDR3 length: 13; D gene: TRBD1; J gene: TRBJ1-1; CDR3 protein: CASGTGQSRLAFF; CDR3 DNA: TGTGCTAGTGGTACGGGACAGTCAAGGTTAGCTTTCTTT
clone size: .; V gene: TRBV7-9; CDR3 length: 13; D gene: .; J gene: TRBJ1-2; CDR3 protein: CASSFSADYGYTF; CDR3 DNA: TGTGCCAGCAGCTTTTCAGCGGACTATGGCTACACCTTC
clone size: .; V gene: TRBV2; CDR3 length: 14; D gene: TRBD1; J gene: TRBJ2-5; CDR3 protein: CASSWTGKQETQYF; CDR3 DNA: TGTGCCAGCAGCTGGACAGGGAAACAAGAGACCCAGTACTTC
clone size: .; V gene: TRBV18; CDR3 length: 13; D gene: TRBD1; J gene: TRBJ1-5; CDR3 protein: CASSMGQNQPQHF; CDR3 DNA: TGTGCCAGCTCAATGGGACAGAATCAGCCCCAGCATTTT
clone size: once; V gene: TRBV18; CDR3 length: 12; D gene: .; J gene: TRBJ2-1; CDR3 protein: CASSQIEDEQFF; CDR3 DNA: TGTGCCAGCTCACAGATCGAAGATGAGCAGTTCTTC
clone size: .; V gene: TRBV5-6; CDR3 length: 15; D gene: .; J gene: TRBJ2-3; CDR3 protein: CASSETAGSTDTQYF; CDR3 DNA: TGTGCCAGCAGCGAAACTGCGGGCAGCACAGATACGCAGTATTTT
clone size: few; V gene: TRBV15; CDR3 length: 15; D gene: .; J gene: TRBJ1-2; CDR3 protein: CATSRGGFAPYGYTF; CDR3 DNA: TGTGCCACCAGCAGAGGCGGCTTCGCCCCATATGGCTACACCTTC
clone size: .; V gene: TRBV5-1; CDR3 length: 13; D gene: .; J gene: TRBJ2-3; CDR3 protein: CASSTYLTDTQYF; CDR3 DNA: TGCGCCAGCAGCACATACCTCACAGATACGCAGTATTTT
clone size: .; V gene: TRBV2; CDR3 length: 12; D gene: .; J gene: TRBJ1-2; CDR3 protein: CASSEKGYGYTF; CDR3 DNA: TGTGCCAGCAGTGAGAAGGGGTATGGCTACACCTTC
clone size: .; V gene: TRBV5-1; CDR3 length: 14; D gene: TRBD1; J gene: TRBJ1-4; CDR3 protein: CASSGDRGNEKLFF; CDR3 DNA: TGCGCCAGCAGTGGGGACAGGGGGAATGAAAAACTGTTTTTT
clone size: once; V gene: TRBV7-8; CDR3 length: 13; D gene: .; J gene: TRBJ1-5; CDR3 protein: CASSSEAFGPQHF; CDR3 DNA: TGTGCCAGCAGCTCCGAGGCTTTCGGGCCCCAGCATTTT
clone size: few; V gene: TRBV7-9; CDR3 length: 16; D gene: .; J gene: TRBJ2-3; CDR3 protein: CASSLSSSPTGDTQYF; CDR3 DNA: TGTGCCAGCAGCTTAAGCTCTAGCCCCACGGGGGATACGCAGTATTTT
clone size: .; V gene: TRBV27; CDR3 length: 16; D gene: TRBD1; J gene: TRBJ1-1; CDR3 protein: CASSLRDRARPAEAFF; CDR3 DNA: TGTGCCAGCAGTTTACGAGACAGGGCCCGGCCCGCTGAAGCTTTCTTT
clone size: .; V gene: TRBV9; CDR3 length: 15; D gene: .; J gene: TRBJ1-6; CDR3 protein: CASSVGGQGSSPLHF; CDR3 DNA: TGTGCCAGCAGCGTAGGAGGTCAGGGCAGTTCACCCCTCCACTTT
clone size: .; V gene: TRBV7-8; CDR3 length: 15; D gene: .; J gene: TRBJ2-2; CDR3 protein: CASTRDLIPTGELFF; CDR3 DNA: TGTGCCAGCACCCGGGACCTAATCCCGACCGGGGAGCTGTTTTTT
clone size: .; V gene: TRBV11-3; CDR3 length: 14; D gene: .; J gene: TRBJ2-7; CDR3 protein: CASSPKTGTYEQYF; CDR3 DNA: TGTGCCAGCAGCCCCAAGACGGGGACCTACGAGCAGTACTTC
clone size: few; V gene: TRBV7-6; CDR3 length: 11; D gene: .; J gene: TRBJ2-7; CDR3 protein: CASSSAYEQYF; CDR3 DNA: TGTGCCAGCAGCTCAGCTTACGAGCAGTACTTC
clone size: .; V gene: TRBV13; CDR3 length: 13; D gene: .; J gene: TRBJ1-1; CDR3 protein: CASSLEGRAEAFF; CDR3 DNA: TGTGCCAGCAGCTTAGAAGGCAGGGCTGAAGCTTTCTTT
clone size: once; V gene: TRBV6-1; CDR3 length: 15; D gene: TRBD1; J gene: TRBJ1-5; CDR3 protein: CASSEGQGVSQPQHF; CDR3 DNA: TGTGCCAGCAGTGAAGGACAGGGGGTATCTCAGCCCCAGCATTTT
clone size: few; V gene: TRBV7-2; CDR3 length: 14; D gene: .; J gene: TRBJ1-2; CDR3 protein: CASSITESNYGYTF; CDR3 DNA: TGTGCCAGCAGCATCACAGAATCTAACTATGGCTACACCTTC
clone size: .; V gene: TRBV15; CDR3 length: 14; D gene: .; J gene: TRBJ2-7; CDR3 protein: CATSSRTALDEQYF; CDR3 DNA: TGTGCCACCAGCAGCCGGACCGCCCTGGACGAGCAGTACTTC
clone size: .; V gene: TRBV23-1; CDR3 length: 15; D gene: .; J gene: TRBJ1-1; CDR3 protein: CASSQRTGRNTEAFF; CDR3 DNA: TGCGCCAGCAGTCAACGGACGGGGAGGAACACTGAAGCTTTCTTT